Sequencing of this T cell receptor (beta chain) was carried out in a study of regulatory and conventional T cells in RAG deficiency. Here immunoSEQ multiplex PCR was the method, and the copy in TCRdb shows in-frame clones only, minus some. The table shows 30,000 to 40,000 clones, with 70% to 90% occurring only once. CDR1 is SNHLY, CDR2 FYNNEI, per germline. V gave up 2 bases and J gave up 5 bases; unmatched junction bases: 18. The CDR3 is 21 amino acids. Study-wide points: Shorter CDR3s in all patient subsets; >80% Treg-Tconv overlap in Omenn.

Comments on this clone: The antigen remains undetermined.

This same sample was also part of a study on regulatory T cells. That source notes: Amplification used 52 TRBV primers and 13 TRBJ primers.

This chain links TRBV2 with TRBJ2-1, with 13 positions matching TRBD2. Sequenced input: CD8+ T cells sorted from blood. The receptor's source is a human donor in good health. The CDR3 bases are TGTGCCAGCAGTGAACAGACTAGCGGGAGGTTGTTTGAAGGGAGCAACAATGAGCAGTTCTTC. It codes for CASSEQTSGRLFEGSNNEQFF.